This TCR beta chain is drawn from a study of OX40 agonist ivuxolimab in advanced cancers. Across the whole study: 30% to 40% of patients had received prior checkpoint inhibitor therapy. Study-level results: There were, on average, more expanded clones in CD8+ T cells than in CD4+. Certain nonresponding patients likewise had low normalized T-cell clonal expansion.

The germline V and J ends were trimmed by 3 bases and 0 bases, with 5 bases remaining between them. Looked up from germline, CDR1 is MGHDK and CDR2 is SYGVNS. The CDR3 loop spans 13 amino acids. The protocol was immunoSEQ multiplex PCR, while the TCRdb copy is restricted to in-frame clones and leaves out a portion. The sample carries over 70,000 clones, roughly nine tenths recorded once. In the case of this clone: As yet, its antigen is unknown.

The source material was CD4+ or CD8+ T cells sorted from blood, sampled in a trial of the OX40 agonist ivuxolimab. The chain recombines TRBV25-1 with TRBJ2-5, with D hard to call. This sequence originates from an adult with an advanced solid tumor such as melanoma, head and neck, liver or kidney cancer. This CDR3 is CASSEADQETQYF. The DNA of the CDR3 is TGTGCCAGCAGTGAGGCAGACCAAGAGACCCAGTACTTC. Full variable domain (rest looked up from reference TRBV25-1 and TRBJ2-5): EADIYQTPRYLVIGTGKKITLECSQTMGHDKMYWYQQDPGMELHLIHYSYGVNSTEKGDLSSESTVSRIRTEHFPLTLESARPSHTSQYLCASSEADQETQYFGPGTRLLVL.